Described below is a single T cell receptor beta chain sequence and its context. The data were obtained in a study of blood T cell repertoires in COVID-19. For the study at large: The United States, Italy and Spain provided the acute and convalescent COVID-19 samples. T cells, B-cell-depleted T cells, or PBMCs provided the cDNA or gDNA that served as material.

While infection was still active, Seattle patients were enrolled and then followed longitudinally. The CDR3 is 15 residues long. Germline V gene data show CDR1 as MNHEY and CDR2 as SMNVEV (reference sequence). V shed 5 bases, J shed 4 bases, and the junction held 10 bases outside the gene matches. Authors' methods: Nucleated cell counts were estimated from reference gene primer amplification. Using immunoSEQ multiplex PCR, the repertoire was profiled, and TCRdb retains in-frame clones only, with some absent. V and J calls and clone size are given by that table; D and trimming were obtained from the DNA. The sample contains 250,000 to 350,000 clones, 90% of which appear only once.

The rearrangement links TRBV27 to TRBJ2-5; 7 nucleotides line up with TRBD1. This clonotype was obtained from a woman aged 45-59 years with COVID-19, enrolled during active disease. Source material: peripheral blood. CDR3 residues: CASSLRQGLGETQYF. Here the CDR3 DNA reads TGTGCCAGCAGTCTACGACAGGGTCTGGGAGAGACCCAGTACTTC.